This TCR beta chain was captured by sequencing in a study of blood T cell repertoires in COVID-19. Trimming removed 1 base at V and 7 bases at J, with 13 bases between. CDR3 length equals 14 residues. Germline CDR1 and CDR2: SGHVS and FQNEAQ. Per the study methods: Reference gene primer amplification gave nucleated cell count estimates. Clones were sequenced by immunoSEQ multiplex PCR, and TCRdb holds only the in-frame ones, with some missing. That table gives V, J and clone size, and the DNA gave D and trimming. The repertoire includes around 46,000 clones, 86% of them detected once, and 5% to 6% sits in the top ten.

The sample taken for sequencing was peripheral blood. The V and J genes are TRBV7-8 and TRBJ1-2; D gene ambiguous. The receptor was isolated from a man between 40 and 49 years old with active COVID-19. The chain's CDR3 is CASSLGTPGGGYTF. The CDR3 nucleotides are TGTGCCAGCAGCTTAGGAACACCGGGAGGTGGCTACACCTTC.